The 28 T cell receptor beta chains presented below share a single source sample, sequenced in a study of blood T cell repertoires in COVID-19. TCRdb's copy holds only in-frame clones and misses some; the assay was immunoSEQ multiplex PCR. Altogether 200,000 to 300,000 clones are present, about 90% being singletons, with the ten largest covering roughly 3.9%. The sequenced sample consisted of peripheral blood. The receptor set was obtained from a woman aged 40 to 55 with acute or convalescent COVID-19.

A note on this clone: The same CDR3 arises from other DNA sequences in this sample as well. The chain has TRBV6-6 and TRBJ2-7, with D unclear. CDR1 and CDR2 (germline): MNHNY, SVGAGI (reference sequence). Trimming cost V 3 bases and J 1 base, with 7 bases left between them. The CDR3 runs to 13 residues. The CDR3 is CASSYLVSYEQYV. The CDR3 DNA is TGTGCCAGCAGTTATCTCGTATCCTACGAGCAGTACGTC.

The CDR3, as DNA: TGTGCTGAAGGACAGGCTCCCTCCTACGAGCAGTACGTC. Translating it yields CAEGQAPSYEQYV. This sequence joins TRBV12-5 and TRBJ2-7, with 7 bases that match TRBD1. The J segment lost 0 bases and the V segment lost 11 bases, leaving 7 bases of the junction unmatched. CDR1 is LGHNT and CDR2 is FRNRAP in the germline V gene. The CDR3 has 13 residues.

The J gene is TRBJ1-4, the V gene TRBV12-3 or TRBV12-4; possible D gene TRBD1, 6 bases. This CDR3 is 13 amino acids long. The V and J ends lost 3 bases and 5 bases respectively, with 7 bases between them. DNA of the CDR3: TGTGCCAGCAGTTTTGGGGGCAATGAAAAACTGTTTTTT. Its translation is CASSFGGNEKLFF.

CDR3 DNA sequence: TGTGCCAGTAGTCAGACAGGGTGGGGACAAGAGACCCAGTACTTC. Translation: CASSQTGWGQETQYF. The chain joins TRBV19 to TRBJ2-5; TRBD1 matches at 7 bases. CDR1 LNHDA and CDR2 SQIVND come from the germline V gene (reference sequence). CDR3 length: 15 residues. The V segment lost 5 bases and the J segment 2 bases; nucleotides outside the gene matches: 8.

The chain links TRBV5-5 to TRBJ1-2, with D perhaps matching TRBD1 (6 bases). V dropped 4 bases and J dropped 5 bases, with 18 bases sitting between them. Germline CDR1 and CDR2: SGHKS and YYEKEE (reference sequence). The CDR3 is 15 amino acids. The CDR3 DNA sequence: TGTGCCAGCAGCCAGAGTTGGGGGGGGCAGTATGGCTACACCTTC. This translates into CASSQSWGGQYGYTF.

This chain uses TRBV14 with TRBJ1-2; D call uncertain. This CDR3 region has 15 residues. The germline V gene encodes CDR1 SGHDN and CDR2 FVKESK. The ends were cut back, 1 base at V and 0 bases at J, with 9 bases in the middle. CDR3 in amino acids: CASSQGQAPNYGYTF. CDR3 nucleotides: TGTGCCAGCAGCCAAGGTCAGGCTCCTAACTATGGCTACACCTTC.

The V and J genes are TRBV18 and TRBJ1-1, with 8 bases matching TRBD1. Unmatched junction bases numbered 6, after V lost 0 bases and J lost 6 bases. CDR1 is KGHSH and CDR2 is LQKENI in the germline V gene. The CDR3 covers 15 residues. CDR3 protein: CASSPPKDRAPEAFF. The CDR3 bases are TGTGCCAGCTCACCACCGAAGGACAGGGCTCCTGAAGCTTTCTTT.

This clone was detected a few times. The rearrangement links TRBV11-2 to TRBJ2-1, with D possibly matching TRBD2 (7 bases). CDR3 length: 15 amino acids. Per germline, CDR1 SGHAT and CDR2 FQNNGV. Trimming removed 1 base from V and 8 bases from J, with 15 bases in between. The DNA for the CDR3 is TGTGCCAGCAGCTTAGGACTAGGGGGGGCGGATGAGCAGTTCTTC. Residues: CASSLGLGGADEQFF. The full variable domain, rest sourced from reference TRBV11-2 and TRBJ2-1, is EAGVAQSPRYKIIEKRQSVAFWCNPISGHATLYWYQQILGQGPKLLIQFQNNGVVDDSQLPKDRFSAERLKGVDSTLKIQPAKLEDSAVYLCASSLGLGGADEQFFGPGTRLTVL.

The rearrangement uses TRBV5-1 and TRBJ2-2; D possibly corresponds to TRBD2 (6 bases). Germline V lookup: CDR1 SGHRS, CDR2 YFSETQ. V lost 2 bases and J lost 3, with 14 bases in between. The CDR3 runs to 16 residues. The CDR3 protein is CASSFGGLKDTGELFF. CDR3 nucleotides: TGCGCCAGCAGCTTCGGCGGACTAAAGGACACCGGGGAGCTGTTTTTT.

The CDR3 is CASSFARGRNYGYTF. CDR3 DNA sequence: TGTGCCAGCAGCTTTGCTAGGGGGCGAAACTATGGCTACACCTTC. This sequence joins TRBV11-2 and TRBJ1-2, with 7 nucleotides matching TRBD1. Germline CDR1 reads SGHAT; CDR2 reads FQNNGV. The CDR3 loop spans 15 amino acids. The junction had 6 bases not matched to a gene; V was cut back by 3 bases and J by 2 bases.

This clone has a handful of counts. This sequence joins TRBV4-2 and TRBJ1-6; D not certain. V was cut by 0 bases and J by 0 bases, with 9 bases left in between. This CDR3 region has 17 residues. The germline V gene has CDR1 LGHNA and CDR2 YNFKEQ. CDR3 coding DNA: TGTGCCAGCAGCCAAGAAGCGGGAAGCTCCTATAATTCACCCCTCCACTTT. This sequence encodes CASSQEAGSSYNSPLHF.

The CDR3: CASRNSHLNTEAFF. In DNA form, the CDR3 reads TGTGCCAGTAGAAACAGCCATTTGAACACTGAAGCTTTCTTT. The chain joins TRBV19 to TRBJ1-1; D is unclear. This CDR3 contains 14 residues. V was cut by 6 bases and J by 0 bases, with 11 bases left in between. Germline lookup yields CDR1 LNHDA and CDR2 SQIVND (reference sequence).

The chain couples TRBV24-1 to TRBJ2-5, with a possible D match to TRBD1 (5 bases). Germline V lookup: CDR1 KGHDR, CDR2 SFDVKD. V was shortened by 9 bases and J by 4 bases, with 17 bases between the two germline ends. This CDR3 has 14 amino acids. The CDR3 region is CATRGQGESETQYF. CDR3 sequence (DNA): TGTGCCACCCGCGGCCAGGGTGAGTCAGAGACCCAGTACTTC.

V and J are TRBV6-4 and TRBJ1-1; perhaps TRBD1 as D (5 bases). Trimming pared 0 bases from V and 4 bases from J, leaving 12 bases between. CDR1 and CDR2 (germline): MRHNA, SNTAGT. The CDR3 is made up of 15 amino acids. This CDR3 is CASSDSRAGTTEAFF. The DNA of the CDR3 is TGTGCCAGCAGTGACTCACGGGCGGGGACCACTGAAGCTTTCTTT.

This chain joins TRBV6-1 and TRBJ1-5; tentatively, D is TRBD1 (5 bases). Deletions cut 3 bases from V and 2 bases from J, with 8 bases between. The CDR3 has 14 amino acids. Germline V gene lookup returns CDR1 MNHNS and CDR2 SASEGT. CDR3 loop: CASSDGAGNQPQHF. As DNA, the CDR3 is TGTGCCAGCAGTGATGGGGCTGGCAATCAGCCCCAGCATTTT.

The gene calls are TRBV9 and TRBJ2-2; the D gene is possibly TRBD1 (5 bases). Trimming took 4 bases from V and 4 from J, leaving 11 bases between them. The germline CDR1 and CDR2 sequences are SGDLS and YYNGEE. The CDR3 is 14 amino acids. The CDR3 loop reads CASSSGTGTGELFF. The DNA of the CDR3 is TGTGCCAGCAGCTCAGGAACAGGCACCGGGGAGCTGTTTTTT.

CDR3 region: CASRSGGAVGTDTQYF. CDR3 sequence (DNA): TGTGCCAGCCGGAGCGGGGGGGCTGTAGGGACAGATACGCAGTATTTT. The chain joins TRBV28 to TRBJ2-3, with 10 bases aligning to TRBD2. Germline V gene lookup returns CDR1 MDHEN and CDR2 SYDVKM. Trimming cost V 8 bases and J 3 bases; bases outside gene matches: 11. This CDR3 region has 16 residues.

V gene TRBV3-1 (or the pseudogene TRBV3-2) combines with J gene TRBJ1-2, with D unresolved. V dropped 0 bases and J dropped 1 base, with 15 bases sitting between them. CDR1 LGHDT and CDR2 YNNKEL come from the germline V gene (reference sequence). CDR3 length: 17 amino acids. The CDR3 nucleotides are TGTGCCAGCAGCCAAGATAGCCCCTCCTCTTTTAACTATGGCTACACCTTC. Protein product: CASSQDSPSSFNYGYTF.

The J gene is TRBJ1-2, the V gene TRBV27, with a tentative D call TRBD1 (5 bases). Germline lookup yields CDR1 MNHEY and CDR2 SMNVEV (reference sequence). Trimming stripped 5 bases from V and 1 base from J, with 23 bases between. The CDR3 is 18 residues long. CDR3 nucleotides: TGTGCCAGCAGTCCAAGGGACTTACGGGTTTCCGGTAACTATGGCTACACCTTC. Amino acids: CASSPRDLRVSGNYGYTF.

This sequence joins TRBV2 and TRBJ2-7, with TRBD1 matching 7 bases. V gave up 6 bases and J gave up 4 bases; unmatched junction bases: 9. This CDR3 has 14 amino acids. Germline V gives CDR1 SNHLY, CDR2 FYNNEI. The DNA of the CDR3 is TGTGCCAGCAGACCCGGACAGGATCTGTACGAGCAGTACGTC. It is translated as CASRPGQDLYEQYV.

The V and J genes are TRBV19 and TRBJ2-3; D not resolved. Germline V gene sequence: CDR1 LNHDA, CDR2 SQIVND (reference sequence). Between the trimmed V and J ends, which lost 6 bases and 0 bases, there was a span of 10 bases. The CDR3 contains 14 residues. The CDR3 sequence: CASRFLSSTDTQYF. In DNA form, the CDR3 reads TGTGCCAGTAGATTTCTCTCTAGCACAGATACGCAGTATTTT.

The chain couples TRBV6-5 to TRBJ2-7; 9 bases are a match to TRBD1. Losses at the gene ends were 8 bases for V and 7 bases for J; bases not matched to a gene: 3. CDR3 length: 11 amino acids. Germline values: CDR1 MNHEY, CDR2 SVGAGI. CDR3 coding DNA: TGTGCCAGCGGACAGGGGCGGGAGCAGTACGTC. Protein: CASGQGREQYV.

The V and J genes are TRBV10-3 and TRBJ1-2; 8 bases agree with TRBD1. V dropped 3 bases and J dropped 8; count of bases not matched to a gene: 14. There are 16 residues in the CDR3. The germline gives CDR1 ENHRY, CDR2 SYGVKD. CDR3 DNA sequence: TGTGCCATCAGTGAAAACCTTAGGACAGGGCAGGCCGGCTACACCTTC. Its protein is CAISENLRTGQAGYTF.

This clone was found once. The CDR3 reads CASGKTTDTQYF. The CDR3 nucleotides are TGTGCCAGCGGTAAGACAACAGATACGCAGTATTTT. This sequence joins TRBV7-9 and TRBJ2-3; D uncertain. CDR1 and CDR2 from the germline V gene are SEHNR and FQNEAQ (reference sequence). The CDR3 length is 12 residues. Deletions cut 8 bases from V and 3 bases from J, with 9 bases between.

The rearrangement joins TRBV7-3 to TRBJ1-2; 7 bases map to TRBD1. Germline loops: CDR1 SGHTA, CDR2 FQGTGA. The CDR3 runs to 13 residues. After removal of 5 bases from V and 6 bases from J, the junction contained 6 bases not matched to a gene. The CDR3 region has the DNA TGTGCCAGCAGCCCGGACAGGAGGGATGGCTACACCTTC. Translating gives CASSPDRRDGYTF.

In DNA form, the CDR3 reads TGTGCCACCAGCGCATTACAGGGAAAGGGCACCGGGGAGCTGTTTTTT. This sequence encodes CATSALQGKGTGELFF. V gene TRBV24-1 combines with J gene TRBJ2-2; TRBD1 might be the D (6 bases). Germline V CDR1 and CDR2: KGHDR, SFDVKD. V lost 7 bases, J lost 4 bases, and 18 bases lay in between. CDR3 length equals 16 residues.

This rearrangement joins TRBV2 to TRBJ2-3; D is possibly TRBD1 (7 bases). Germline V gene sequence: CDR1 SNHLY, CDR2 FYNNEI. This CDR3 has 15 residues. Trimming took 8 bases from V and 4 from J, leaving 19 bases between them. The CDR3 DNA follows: TGTGCCAGCGCAGGGGGGCGGGGCCGGGCAGATACGCAGTATTTT. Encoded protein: CASAGGRGRADTQYF.

The CDR3 region is CASSDSDGGGGIGQPQHF. CDR3 nucleotides: TGTGCCAGCAGTGACTCGGATGGCGGGGGAGGAATAGGTCAGCCCCAGCATTTT. V gene TRBV25-1 combines with J gene TRBJ1-5; the D gene is possibly TRBD1 (5 bases). CDR3 size: 18 residues. Germline assignment: CDR1 MGHDK and CDR2 SYGVNS. V was cut by 3 bases and J by 6 bases, with 24 bases left in between.